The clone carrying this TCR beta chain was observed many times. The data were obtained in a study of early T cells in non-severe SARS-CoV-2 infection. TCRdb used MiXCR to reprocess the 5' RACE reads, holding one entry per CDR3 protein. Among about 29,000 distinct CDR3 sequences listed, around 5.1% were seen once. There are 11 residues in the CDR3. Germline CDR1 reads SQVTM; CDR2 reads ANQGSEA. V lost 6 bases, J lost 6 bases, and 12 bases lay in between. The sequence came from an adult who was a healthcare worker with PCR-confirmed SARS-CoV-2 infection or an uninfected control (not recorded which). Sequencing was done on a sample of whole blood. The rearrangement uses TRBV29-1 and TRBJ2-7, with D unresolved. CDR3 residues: CSVERKAEQYF. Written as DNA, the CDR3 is TGCAGCGTCGAAAGGAAGGCCGAGCAGTACTTC.